This TCR beta chain was sequenced for a study of CD8+CD57+ T cells in acquired aplastic anemia. At the level of the study: Sorted CD4+ and CD8+ cells gave a mean 3.2 ug DNA, range roughly 0.18 to 27.4 ug. Regarding the study as a whole: Patients and controls turned out to have twenty-nine CD8+ CDR3 sequences in common. Patients versus controls showed no significant CD8+ Simpson's diversity difference.

Selection for sequencing was limited to patients who had shown CD8+CD57+ cell expansion by flow cytometry. TCR beta VDJ and CDR3 were profiled, and genomic DNA was the template. TCRdb re-analysed the reads in MiXCR, keeping a single row per CDR3 protein. The sample lists 150,000 to 200,000 distinct CDR3 sequences; around 48% were seen once. V was pared by 10 bases and J by 2 bases, with 15 bases between. CDR3 length: 13 amino acids. Germline CDR1 WSHSY, CDR2 SAAADI. On this clonotype itself: Its antigen is not identified.

The chain couples TRBV10-2 to TRBJ2-7; D unresolved. The source material was sorted CD4+, CD8+, or CD8+CD57+ T cells (not recorded which) from PBMCs. The TCR comes from a human donor with aplastic anemia. DNA of the CDR3: TGCGCCACCAGGCCTCCAGCGACCTACGAGCAGTACTTC. Protein product: CATRPPATYEQYF.